This TCR beta chain was obtained from a study of blood T cell repertoires in COVID-19. Across the whole study: Samples came from the United States, Italy and Spain, spanning acute and convalescent COVID-19. T cells, B-cell-depleted T cells, or PBMCs provided the cDNA or gDNA that served as material.

Turning to this clone: The sample carries other DNA sequences with the same CDR3.

The CDR3 runs to 12 residues. V was pared by 3 bases and J by 3 bases, with 7 bases between. The V gene's germline CDR1 is SQVTM and CDR2 ANQGSEA. In the original analysis: Nucleated cell counts were estimated from reference gene primer amplification. Clones were read by immunoSEQ multiplex PCR, and TCRdb kept only the in-frame ones, dropping some. The V and J calls and clone size were taken over from that table, and D and trimming were inferred from the DNA. The data show about 210,000 clones, about 87% seen once. The rearrangement uses TRBV29-1 and TRBJ2-3; tentatively, D is TRBD2 (6 bases). Sequencing was carried out using peripheral blood. This receptor was identified in an older man with acute or convalescent COVID-19. CDR3 DNA sequence: TGCAGCGTTGAGGGGGGAACAGATACGCAGTATTTT. As protein: CSVEGGTDTQYF.